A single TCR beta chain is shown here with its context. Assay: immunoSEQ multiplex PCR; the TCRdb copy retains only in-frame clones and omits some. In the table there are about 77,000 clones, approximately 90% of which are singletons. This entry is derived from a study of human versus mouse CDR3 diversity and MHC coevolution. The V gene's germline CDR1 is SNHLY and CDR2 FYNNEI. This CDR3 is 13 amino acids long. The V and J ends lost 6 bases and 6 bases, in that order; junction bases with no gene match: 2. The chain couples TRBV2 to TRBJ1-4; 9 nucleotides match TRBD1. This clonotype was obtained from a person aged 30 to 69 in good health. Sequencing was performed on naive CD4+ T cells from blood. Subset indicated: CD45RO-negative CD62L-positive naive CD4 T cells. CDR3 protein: CASRGQGYEKLFF. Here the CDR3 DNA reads TGTGCCAGCAGGGGACAGGGTTATGAAAAACTGTTTTTT.